The 2 T cell receptor beta chains below were found in one sample sequenced in a study of blood T cell repertoires in COVID-19. The method was immunoSEQ multiplex PCR; TCRdb's version includes in-frame clones alone and lacks a portion of them. The table records about 94,000 clones, 75% to 85% of them present only once. Material: peripheral blood. These receptors all stem from a human donor in a cohort sampled during active COVID-19.

The V gene is TRBV19, the J gene TRBJ1-4; D possibly corresponds to TRBD1 (6 bases). Germline values: CDR1 LNHDA, CDR2 SQIVND (reference sequence). The length of the CDR3 is 13 residues. V lost 8 bases and J 0 bases, leaving 7 bases between the germline ends. CDR3 amino acids: CASQGTTNEKLFF. The CDR3 DNA sequence: TGTGCCAGTCAGGGGACAACTAATGAAAAACTGTTTTTT. The complete variable domain, with remaining parts taken from reference TRBV19 and TRBJ1-4, reads DGGITQSPKYLFRKEGQNVTLSCEQNLNHDAMYWYRQDPGQGLRLIYYSQIVNDFQKGDIAEGYSVSREKKESFPLTVTSAQKNPTAFYLCASQGTTNEKLFFGSGTQLSVL.

This sequence joins TRBV3-1 (or the pseudogene TRBV3-2) and TRBJ2-1, with D tentatively TRBD2 (5 bases). V lost 2 bases and J 12 bases, leaving 14 bases between the germline ends. Germline V lookup: CDR1 LGHDT, CDR2 YNNKEL (reference sequence). The CDR3 extends over 13 amino acids. CDR3 protein: CASSQQNEDWQFF. DNA of the CDR3: TGTGCCAGCAGCCAACAAAACGAGGACTGGCAGTTCTTC.